The 21 T cell receptor beta chains reported below all come from one sample, sequenced in a study of T-cell memory formation after mild COVID-19. TCRdb independently ran MiXCR on the 5' RACE reads; one entry per CDR3 protein. The table shows over 300,000 distinct CDR3 sequences, with approximately 22% occurring only once. Sequenced sample: PBMCs or a T cell subset sorted from them (not recorded which). The receptors come from a man between 18 and 29 years old who had mild COVID-19 (a few samples of this study predate the infection). Cell type and time point are not known.

The sample holds a few counts of this clonotype. The V and J genes are TRBV4-1 and TRBJ2-3; no clear D gene. CDR1 and CDR2 (germline): MGHRA, YSYEKL. CDR3 length equals 13 residues. Between the trimmed V and J ends, which lost 3 bases and 7 bases, there was a span of 11 bases. CDR3 nucleotide sequence: TGCGCCAGCAGCCAGGGGTCTCCGAATACGCAGTATTTT. This sequence encodes CASSQGSPNTQYF.

The V and J genes are TRBV7-3 and TRBJ1-2, with D hard to call. The CDR3 is 14 residues long. V was cut by 5 bases and J by 6 bases, with 16 bases left in between. Germline CDR1 is SGHTA and CDR2 is FQGTGA. This chain's CDR3 is CASSPQVSNHGYTF. CDR3 bases: TGTGCCAGCAGCCCCCAGGTCAGCAACCATGGCTACACCTTC.

This clonotype was detected a few times. The gene calls are TRBV7-8 and TRBJ1-5; D not certain. Trimming stripped 4 bases from V and 5 bases from J, with 12 bases between. Germline CDR1 SGHVS, CDR2 FQNEAQ. CDR3 length equals 14 residues. The CDR3 spells CASSSFGDHQPQHF. The CDR3 coding sequence is TGTGCCAGCAGCTCCTTCGGAGACCATCAGCCCCAGCATTTT.

V usage is TRBV6-5 and J usage is TRBJ2-1; the match to TRBD2 covers 7 bases. Germline CDR1 is MNHEY and CDR2 is SVGAGI. The junction had 6 bases not matched to a gene; V was cut back by 6 bases and J by 4 bases. CDR3 length: 14 amino acids. The CDR3 here is CASRGRGTYNEQFF. CDR3 in DNA: TGTGCCAGCAGAGGGAGGGGTACTTACAATGAGCAGTTCTTC.

The sample holds a few counts of this clonotype. The DNA of the CDR3 is TGTGCCACCAGATCGGGGTATGAGCAGTTCTTC. Translating gives CATRSGYEQFF. This sequence joins TRBV24-1 and TRBJ2-1; tentative D call: TRBD2 (5 bases). V gave up 7 bases and J gave up 8 bases, with 8 bases separating them. The germline gives CDR1 KGHDR, CDR2 SFDVKD. This CDR3 region has 11 residues.

The chain uses TRBV20-1 and TRBJ2-5; no definite D call. The germline V and J ends were trimmed by 3 bases and 2 bases, with 7 bases remaining between them. The CDR3 covers 12 residues. Germline CDR1 is DFQATT and CDR2 is SNEGSKA (reference sequence). The CDR3, as DNA: TGCAGTGCTAGGCGTCATCAAGAGACCCAGTACTTC. It yields the protein CSARRHQETQYF.

The V and J genes are TRBV11-2 and TRBJ2-1, with unresolved D. Looked up from germline, CDR1 is SGHAT and CDR2 is FQNNGV. The CDR3 length is 14 residues. Between the trimmed V and J ends, which lost 3 bases and 6 bases, there was a span of 12 bases. The CDR3: CASSFNRASNEQFF. CDR3 nucleotides: TGTGCCAGCAGCTTTAACAGAGCCTCCAATGAGCAGTTCTTC.

The V and J genes are TRBV6-6 and TRBJ1-1, with D possibly matching TRBD1 (5 bases). The CDR3 consists of 16 residues. Trimming left V 2 bases short and J 5 bases short, with 18 bases between. The V gene's germline CDR1 is MNHNY and CDR2 SVGAGI (reference sequence). The CDR3 reads CASSYPHGGLGTEAFF. The DNA for the CDR3 is TGTGCCAGCAGTTACCCCCACGGGGGGTTGGGTACTGAAGCTTTCTTT.

V usage is TRBV4-1 and J usage is TRBJ2-7; 9 positions match TRBD1. Germline V lookup: CDR1 MGHRA, CDR2 YSYEKL. Germline trimming cut 0 bases from V and 4 bases from J; bases unmatched to any gene: 4. The CDR3 spans 15 residues. The CDR3 protein is CASSQETGGPYEQYF. The CDR3 nucleotides read TGCGCCAGCAGCCAAGAAACAGGGGGCCCTTACGAGCAGTACTTC.

The J gene is TRBJ2-2, the V gene TRBV12-3 or TRBV12-4, with 9 bases identical to TRBD1. This CDR3 comprises 17 residues. With 5 bases clipped from V and 4 bases from J, the junction kept 11 bases outside the gene matches. This CDR3 is CASSATPGTGITGELFF. CDR3 DNA: TGTGCCAGCAGTGCGACCCCCGGGACAGGGATCACCGGGGAGCTGTTTTTT.

The chain joins TRBV29-1 to TRBJ2-5; D gene unclear. V shed 1 base and J shed 6 bases, with 9 bases lying between them. The CDR3 has 12 amino acids. Germline values: CDR1 SQVTM, CDR2 ANQGSEA. As DNA, the CDR3 is TGCAGCGTTGAAGGGAATGGGAAGACCCAGTACTTC. Translated, it gives CSVEGNGKTQYF.

The chain recombines TRBV5-4 with TRBJ2-3; TRBD2 matches at 7 bases. V trimming: 2 bases; J trimming: 5 bases; junction bases outside the gene matches: 5. The CDR3 has 14 amino acids. Germline CDR1 SGHNT, CDR2 YYREEE (reference sequence). CDR3 nucleotide sequence: TGTGCCAGCAGCTTCGGCTGGGGGGGAGATACGCAGTATTTT. It specifies CASSFGWGGDTQYF.

The chain combines TRBV19 with TRBJ2-2; D might be TRBD2 (5 bases). The CDR3 runs to 16 residues. CDR1 and CDR2 (germline): LNHDA, SQIVND (reference sequence). Trimming took off 3 bases at V and 6 bases at J, with 17 bases between the two ends. DNA for the CDR3: TGTGCCAGTAGTATTCTGGGAGATAGAAAGCCCGGGGAGCTGTTTTTT. Amino acids: CASSILGDRKPGELFF.

This clonotype was seen a few times. The chain carries TRBV5-6 and TRBJ1-5, with a possible D match to TRBD1 (5 bases). This CDR3 is built from 15 residues. Germline CDR1 is SGHDT and CDR2 is YYEEEE. V was shortened by 1 base and J by 4 bases, with 12 bases between the two germline ends. CDR3 DNA: TGTGCCAGCAGCTTGTGGGGGAGAATTAATCAGCCCCAGCATTTT. It is translated as CASSLWGRINQPQHF.

The chain recombines TRBV7-2 with TRBJ2-5, with 11 bases identical to TRBD1. With 5 bases clipped from V and 2 bases from J, the junction kept 7 bases outside the gene matches. Germline V gives CDR1 SGHTA, CDR2 FQGNSA. CDR3 length equals 16 residues. The CDR3 DNA follows: TGTGCCAGCAGCCATCGGACAGGGGGCAGGCAAGAGACCCAGTACTTC. It yields the protein CASSHRTGGRQETQYF.

The chain carries TRBV7-2 and TRBJ1-1; D not certain. CDR1 SGHTA and CDR2 FQGNSA come from the germline V gene. Trimming took off 5 bases at V and 3 bases at J, with 13 bases between the two ends. The CDR3 sequence is 14 residues long. The CDR3 loop reads CASSTYGVDTEAFF. The CDR3 DNA is TGTGCCAGCAGCACCTACGGCGTCGACACTGAAGCTTTCTTT.

In this sample, this clonotype turned up a few times. The chain employs TRBV20-1 and TRBJ1-1, with D uncertain. The length of the CDR3 is 14 residues. V was cut by 4 bases and J by 3 bases, with 15 bases left in between. The germline V gene has CDR1 DFQATT and CDR2 SNEGSKA (reference sequence). The CDR3 DNA reads as TGCAGTGCTATCATTGGCGGCGCCGACACTGAAGCTTTCTTT. This gives the protein CSAIIGGADTEAFF.

This clonotype showed up many times. This chain uses TRBV4-1 with TRBJ2-2; maybe TRBD2 (6 bases). Germline V gene lookup returns CDR1 MGHRA and CDR2 YSYEKL. The CDR3 loop spans 14 amino acids. V lost 4 bases and J lost 2, with 8 bases in between. CDR3 coding DNA: TGCGCCAGCAGCCGGGGACTTAACACCGGGGAGCTGTTTTTT. The encoded protein is CASSRGLNTGELFF.

The V gene is TRBV6-1, the J gene TRBJ1-5, with no clear D. The CDR3 sequence is 17 residues long. CDR1 MNHNS and CDR2 SASEGT come from the germline V gene. The V gene lost 3 bases and the J gene lost 0 bases, with 15 bases spanning the gap. The CDR3 DNA is TGTGCCAGCAGTGATACGGCTTCCCGTTATAGCAATCAGCCCCAGCATTTT. Amino acid sequence: CASSDTASRYSNQPQHF.

The gene calls are TRBV5-1 and TRBJ1-6; 11 bases line up with TRBD1. There are 17 residues in the CDR3. Germline assignment: CDR1 SGHRS and CDR2 YFSETQ. V shed 3 bases and J 8 bases; nucleotides not matched to a gene: 10. CDR3 loop: CASSSGTGGRRDSPLHF. The CDR3 DNA reads as TGCGCCAGCAGCTCCGGGACAGGGGGTCGTCGCGATTCACCCCTCCACTTT.

This clonotype turned up a few times. The chain has TRBV7-9 and TRBJ2-3; D possibly corresponds to TRBD2 (5 bases). The CDR3 consists of 16 residues. Between the trimmed V and J ends, which lost 3 bases and 1 base, there was a span of 14 bases. Germline assignment: CDR1 SEHNR and CDR2 FQNEAQ (reference sequence). This CDR3 is CASSFPSGLRTDTQYF. CDR3 DNA: TGTGCCAGCAGCTTTCCAAGCGGCCTCCGCACAGATACGCAGTATTTT.